In this sample, the clone carrying this T cell receptor beta chain turned up many times. This record comes from a study of molecular identifiers for immune sequencing clone quantification. At the level of the study: Five aliquots were made in replicates from the RNA of around 20,000 or 100,000 naive CD8 cells, and four were sequenced.

V gave up 1 base and J gave up 3 bases, with 10 bases separating them. The CDR3 consists of 14 residues. Germline V CDR1 and CDR2: SGHVS, FQNEAQ. MiXCR, run by TCRdb on the PCR reads, gives a single entry per CDR3 protein. Here the sample spans 60,000 to 70,000 distinct CDR3 sequences, less than 20% being singletons. The material sequenced was naive CD8+ T cells from blood, with Jurkat cell RNA spiked in. Subset noted: FACS-sorted CD8+CD4-CCR7+CD45RA+ naive T cells. The gene calls are TRBV7-8 and TRBJ2-7; D not resolved. The receptor was derived from a human donor in good health. Some libraries in this study had Jurkat cell RNA spiked in. The CDR3 region has the DNA TGTGCCAGCAGCTTAGGGGCGGCGGTCTACGAGCAGTACTTC. Translating gives CASSLGAAVYEQYF.